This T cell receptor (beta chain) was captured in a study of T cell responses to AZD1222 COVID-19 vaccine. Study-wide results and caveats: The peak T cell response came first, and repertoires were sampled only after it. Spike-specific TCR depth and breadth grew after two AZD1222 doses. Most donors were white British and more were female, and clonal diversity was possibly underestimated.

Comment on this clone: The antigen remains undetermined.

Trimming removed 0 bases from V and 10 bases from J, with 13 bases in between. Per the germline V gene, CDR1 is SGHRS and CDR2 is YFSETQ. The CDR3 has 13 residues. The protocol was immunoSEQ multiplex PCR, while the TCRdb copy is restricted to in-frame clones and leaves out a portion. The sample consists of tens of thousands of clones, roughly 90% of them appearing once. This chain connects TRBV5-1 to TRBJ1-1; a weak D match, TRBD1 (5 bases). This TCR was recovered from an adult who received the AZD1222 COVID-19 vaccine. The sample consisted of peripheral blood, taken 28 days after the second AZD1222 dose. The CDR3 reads CASSLERQGVAFF. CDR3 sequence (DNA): TGCGCCAGCAGCTTGGAGAGGCAGGGCGTAGCTTTCTTT.